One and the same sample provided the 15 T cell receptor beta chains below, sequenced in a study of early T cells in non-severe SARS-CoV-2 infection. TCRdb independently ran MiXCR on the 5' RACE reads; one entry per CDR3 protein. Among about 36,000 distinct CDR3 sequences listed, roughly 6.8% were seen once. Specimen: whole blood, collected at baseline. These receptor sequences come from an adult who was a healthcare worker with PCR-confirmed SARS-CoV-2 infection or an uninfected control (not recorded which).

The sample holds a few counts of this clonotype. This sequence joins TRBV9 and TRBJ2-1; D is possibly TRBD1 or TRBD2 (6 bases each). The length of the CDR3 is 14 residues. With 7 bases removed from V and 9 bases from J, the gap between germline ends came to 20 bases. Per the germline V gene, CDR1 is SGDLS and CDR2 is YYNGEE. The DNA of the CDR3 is TGTGCCAGCGGAAGACAGGCCGGGGGCATTGAGCAGTTCTTC. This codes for CASGRQAGGIEQFF. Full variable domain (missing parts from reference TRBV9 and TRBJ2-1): DSGVTQTPKHLITATGQRVTLRCSPRSGDLSVYWYQQSLDQGLQFLIQYYNGEERAKGNILERFSAQQFPDLHSELNLSSLELGDSALYFCASGRQAGGIEQFFGPGTRLTVL.

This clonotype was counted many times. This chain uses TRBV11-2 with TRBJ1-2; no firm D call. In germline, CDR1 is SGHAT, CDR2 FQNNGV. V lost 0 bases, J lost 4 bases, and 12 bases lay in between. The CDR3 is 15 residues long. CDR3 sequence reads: CASSLDPGDTYGYTF. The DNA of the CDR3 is TGTGCCAGCAGCTTAGATCCGGGAGACACCTATGGCTACACCTTC.

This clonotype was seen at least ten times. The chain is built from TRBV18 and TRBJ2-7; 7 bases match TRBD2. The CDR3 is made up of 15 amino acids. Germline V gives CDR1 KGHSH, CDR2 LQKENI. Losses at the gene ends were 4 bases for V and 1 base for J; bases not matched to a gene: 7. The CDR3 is CASSRASGPSYEQYF. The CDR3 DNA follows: TGTGCCAGCTCACGGGCTAGCGGCCCATCCTACGAGCAGTACTTC.

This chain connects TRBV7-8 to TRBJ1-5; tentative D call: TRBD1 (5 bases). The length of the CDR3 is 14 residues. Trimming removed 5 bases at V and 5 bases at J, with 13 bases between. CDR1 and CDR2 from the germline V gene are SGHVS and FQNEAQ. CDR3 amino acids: CASSPGTGHQPQHF. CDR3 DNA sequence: TGTGCCAGCAGCCCAGGGACGGGTCATCAGCCCCAGCATTTT.

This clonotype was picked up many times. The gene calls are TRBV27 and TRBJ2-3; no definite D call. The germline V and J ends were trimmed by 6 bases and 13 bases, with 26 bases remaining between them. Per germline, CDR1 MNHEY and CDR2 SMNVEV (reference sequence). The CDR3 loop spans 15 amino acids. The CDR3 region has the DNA TGTGCCAGCAGATCAAGACCCACCGGGTCAATAGAAGAGTATTTT. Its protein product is CASRSRPTGSIEEYF.

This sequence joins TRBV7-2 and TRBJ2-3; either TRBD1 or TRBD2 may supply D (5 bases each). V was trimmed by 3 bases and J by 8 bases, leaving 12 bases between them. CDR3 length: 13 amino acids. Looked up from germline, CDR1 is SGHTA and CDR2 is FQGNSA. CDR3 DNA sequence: TGTGCCAGCAGCTTCGCGGGTAGGGGTACGCAGTATTTT. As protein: CASSFAGRGTQYF.

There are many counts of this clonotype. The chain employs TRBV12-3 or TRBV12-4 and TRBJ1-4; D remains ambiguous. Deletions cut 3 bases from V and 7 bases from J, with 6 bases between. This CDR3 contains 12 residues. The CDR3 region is CASSLGGEKLFF. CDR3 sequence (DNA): TGTGCCAGCAGTTTGGGTGGTGAAAAACTGTTTTTT.

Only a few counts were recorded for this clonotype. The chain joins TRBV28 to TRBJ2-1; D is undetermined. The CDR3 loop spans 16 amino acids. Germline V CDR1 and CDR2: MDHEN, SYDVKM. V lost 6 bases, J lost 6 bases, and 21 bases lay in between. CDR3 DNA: TGTGCCAGCAGGCCCTCCGACGGCTTTGTCTTCAATGAGCAGTTCTTC. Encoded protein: CASRPSDGFVFNEQFF.

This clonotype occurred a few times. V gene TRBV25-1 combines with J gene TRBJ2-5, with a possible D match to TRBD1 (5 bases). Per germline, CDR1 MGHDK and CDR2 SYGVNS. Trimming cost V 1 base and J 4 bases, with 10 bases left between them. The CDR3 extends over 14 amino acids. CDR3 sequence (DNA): TGTGCCAGCAGTGAATTGATAAGGGGAGAGACCCAGTACTTC. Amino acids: CASSELIRGETQYF. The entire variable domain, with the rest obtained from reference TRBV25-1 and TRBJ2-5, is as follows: EADIYQTPRYLVIGTGKKITLECSQTMGHDKMYWYQQDPGMELHLIHYSYGVNSTEKGDLSSESTVSRIRTEHFPLTLESARPSHTSQYLCASSELIRGETQYFGPGTRLLVL.

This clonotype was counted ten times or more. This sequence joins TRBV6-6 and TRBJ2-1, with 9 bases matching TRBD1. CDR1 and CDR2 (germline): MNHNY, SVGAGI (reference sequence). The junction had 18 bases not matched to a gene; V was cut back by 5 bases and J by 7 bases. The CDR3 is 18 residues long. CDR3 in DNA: TGTGCCAGCAGTGACCCGGGGACAGGGACCATTTCTCGGAATGAGCAGTTCTTC. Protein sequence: CASSDPGTGTISRNEQFF.

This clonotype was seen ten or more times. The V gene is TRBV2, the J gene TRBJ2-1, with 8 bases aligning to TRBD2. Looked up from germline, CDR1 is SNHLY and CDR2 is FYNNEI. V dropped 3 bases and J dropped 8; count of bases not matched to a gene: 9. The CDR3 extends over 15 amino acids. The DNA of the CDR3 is TGTGCCAGCAGTGAGTCCGGGACTAGAGCCTATGAGCAGTTCTTC. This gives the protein CASSESGTRAYEQFF.

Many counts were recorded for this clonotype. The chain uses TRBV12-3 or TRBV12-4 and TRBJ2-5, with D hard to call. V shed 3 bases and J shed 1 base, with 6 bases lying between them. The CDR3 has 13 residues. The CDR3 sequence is CASSLASQETQYF. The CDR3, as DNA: TGTGCCAGCAGTTTGGCTAGCCAAGAGACCCAGTACTTC.

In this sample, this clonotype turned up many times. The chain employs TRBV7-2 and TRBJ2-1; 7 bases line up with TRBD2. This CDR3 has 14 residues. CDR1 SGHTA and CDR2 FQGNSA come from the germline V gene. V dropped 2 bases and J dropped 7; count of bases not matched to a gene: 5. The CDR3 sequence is CASSLQAGINEQFF. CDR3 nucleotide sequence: TGTGCCAGCAGCTTACAAGCGGGGATAAATGAGCAGTTCTTC. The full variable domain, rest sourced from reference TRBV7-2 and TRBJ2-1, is GAGVSQSPSNKVTEKGKDVELRCDPISGHTALYWYRQSLGQGLEFLIYFQGNSAPDKSGLPSDRFSAERTGGSVSTLTIQRTQQEDSAVYLCASSLQAGINEQFFGPGTRLTVL.

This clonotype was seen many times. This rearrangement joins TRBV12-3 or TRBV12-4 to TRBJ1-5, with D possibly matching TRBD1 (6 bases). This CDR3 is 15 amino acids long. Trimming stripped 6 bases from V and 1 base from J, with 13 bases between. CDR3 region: CASSHGGQSNQPQHF. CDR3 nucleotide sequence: TGTGCCAGCAGCCACGGGGGACAAAGCAATCAGCCCCAGCATTTT.

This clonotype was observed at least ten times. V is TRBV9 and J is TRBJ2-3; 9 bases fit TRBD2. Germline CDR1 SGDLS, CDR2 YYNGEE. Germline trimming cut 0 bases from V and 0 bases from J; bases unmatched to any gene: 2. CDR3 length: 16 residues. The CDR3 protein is CASSVGTSGSTDTQYF. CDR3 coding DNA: TGTGCCAGCAGCGTAGGAACTAGCGGGAGCACAGATACGCAGTATTTT. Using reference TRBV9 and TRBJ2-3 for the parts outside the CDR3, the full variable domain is DSGVTQTPKHLITATGQRVTLRCSPRSGDLSVYWYQQSLDQGLQFLIQYYNGEERAKGNILERFSAQQFPDLHSELNLSSLELGDSALYFCASSVGTSGSTDTQYFGPGTRLTVL.